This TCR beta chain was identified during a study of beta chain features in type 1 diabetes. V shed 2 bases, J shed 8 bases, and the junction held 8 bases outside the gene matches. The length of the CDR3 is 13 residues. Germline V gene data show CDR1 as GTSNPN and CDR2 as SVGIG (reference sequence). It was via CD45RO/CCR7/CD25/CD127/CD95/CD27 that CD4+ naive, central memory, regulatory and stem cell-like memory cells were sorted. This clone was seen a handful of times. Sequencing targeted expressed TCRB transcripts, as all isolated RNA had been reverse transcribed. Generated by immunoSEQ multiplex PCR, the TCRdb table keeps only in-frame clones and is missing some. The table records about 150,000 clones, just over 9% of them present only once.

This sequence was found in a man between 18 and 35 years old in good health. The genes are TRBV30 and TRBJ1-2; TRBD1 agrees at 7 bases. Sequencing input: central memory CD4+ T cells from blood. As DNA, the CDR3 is TGTGCCTGGAGTTACCTCAGGGGGAGGGGCTACACCTTC. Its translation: CAWSYLRGRGYTF.